This TCR beta chain was captured in a study of PD-L1 blockade in urothelial cancer. On the study more broadly: A median of approximately 150,000 T cells was found in the blood samples.

The sample's time point: peripheral blood 6 weeks after treatment start. V was trimmed by 2 bases and J by 7 bases, leaving 12 bases between them. Germline CDR1 and CDR2: LNHDA and SQIVND (reference sequence). CDR3 length: 15 residues. TCRdb's table, derived via immunoSEQ multiplex PCR, lists solely in-frame clones and lacks some. The sample includes about 43,000 clones, around four fifths of them seen just once. This TCR was recovered from a man aged 55 to 70 with urothelial cancer. The source was PBMCs, collected around atezolizumab (anti-PD-L1) treatment. J is TRBJ1-6 and V is TRBV19; D perhaps matches TRBD1 (6 bases). The DNA of the CDR3 is TGTGCCAGTAGTATACAGGGGATTCGAAATTCACCCCTCCACTTT. This codes for CASSIQGIRNSPLHF.